These 27 T cell receptor beta chains came from one sample sequenced in a study of shared T cell receptors in the human thymus. Here immunoSEQ multiplex PCR was the method, and the copy in TCRdb shows in-frame clones only, minus some. The data show hundreds of thousands of clones, roughly 90% seen once. This sample also belongs to another study, concerning human thymus T cells.

The specimen was thymocytes. Every receptor here comes from a boy younger than two with a congenital heart defect.

The chain has TRBV5-6 and TRBJ1-5, with a possible D match to TRBD1 (5 bases). V was shortened by 4 bases and J by 12 bases, with 20 bases between the two germline ends. This CDR3 spans 14 amino acids. Germline CDR1 reads SGHDT; CDR2 reads YYEEEE. The CDR3 is CASSPKRDAPFQHF. CDR3 coding DNA: TGTGCCAGCAGCCCAAAGCGGGACGCGCCATTCCAGCATTTT. Filled out from reference TRBV5-6 and TRBJ1-5, the complete variable domain reads DAGVTQSPTHLIKTRGQQVTLRCSPKSGHDTVSWYQQALGQGPQFIFQYYEEEERQRGNFPDRFSGHQFPNYSSELNVNALLLGDSALYLCASSPKRDAPFQHFGDGTRLSIL.

This chain links TRBV6-5 with TRBJ2-3; D is perhaps TRBD1 (5 bases). The CDR3 contains 14 residues. The V gene lost 6 bases and the J gene lost 4 bases, with 14 bases spanning the gap. The germline CDR1 and CDR2 sequences are MNHEY and SVGAGI. CDR3: CASSLGAVADTQYF. CDR3 bases: TGTGCCAGCAGCCTAGGGGCGGTGGCAGATACGCAGTATTTT.

The chain employs TRBV11-2 and TRBJ2-7; D perhaps matches TRBD2 (6 bases). The V and J ends lost 0 bases and 4 bases respectively, with 19 bases between them. The CDR3 loop spans 17 amino acids. Germline V CDR1 and CDR2: SGHAT, FQNNGV. The CDR3 nucleotides read TGTGCCAGCAGCTTAGATCCTAACGCGGGAAGCCGGTACGAGCAGTACTTC. Its translation: CASSLDPNAGSRYEQYF.

V usage is TRBV30 and J usage is TRBJ1-5; 8 bases agree with TRBD1. CDR3 length: 15 residues. CDR1 is GTSNPN and CDR2 is SVGIG in the germline V gene (reference sequence). Trimming took 2 bases from V and 6 from J; bases not matched to a gene: 9. In DNA, the CDR3 is TGTGCCTGGAGTCTGGCGACAGGGGTTGTTCAGCCCCAGCATTTT. Translating it yields CAWSLATGVVQPQHF.

The rearrangement joins TRBV9 to TRBJ2-3, with 9 nucleotides matching TRBD2. Germline V lookup: CDR1 SGDLS, CDR2 YYNGEE. There are 15 residues in the CDR3. V lost 2 bases, J lost 4 bases, and 5 bases stayed unmatched. The CDR3: CASSVGTSWSDTQYF. The DNA for the CDR3 is TGTGCCAGCAGCGTGGGGACTAGCTGGTCAGATACGCAGTATTTT.

The chain is built from TRBV19 and TRBJ1-3, with a weak D call TRBD1 (5 bases). The CDR3 sequence is 14 residues long. Per the germline V gene, CDR1 is LNHDA and CDR2 is SQIVND (reference sequence). Trimming took off 2 bases at V and 1 base at J, with 6 bases between the two ends. CDR3 residues: CASSISGSGNTIYF. The CDR3 nucleotides are TGTGCCAGTAGTATATCAGGGTCTGGAAACACCATATATTTT. Full variable domain (outside the CDR3, taken from reference TRBV19 and TRBJ1-3): DGGITQSPKYLFRKEGQNVTLSCEQNLNHDAMYWYRQDPGQGLRLIYYSQIVNDFQKGDIAEGYSVSREKKESFPLTVTSAQKNPTAFYLCASSISGSGNTIYFGEGSWLTVV.

J is TRBJ2-4 and V is TRBV11-2, with D perhaps matching TRBD1 (5 bases). Trimming removed 5 bases at V and 9 bases at J, with 17 bases between. Germline assignment: CDR1 SGHAT and CDR2 FQNNGV. This CDR3 has 14 amino acids. The CDR3 loop is CASSIGAGQGIQYF. The CDR3 nucleotides are TGTGCCAGCAGCATAGGGGCAGGGCAGGGCATTCAGTACTTC. The full variable domain, completed using reference TRBV11-2 and TRBJ2-4, is EAGVAQSPRYKIIEKRQSVAFWCNPISGHATLYWYQQILGQGPKLLIQFQNNGVVDDSQLPKDRFSAERLKGVDSTLKIQPAKLEDSAVYLCASSIGAGQGIQYFGAGTRLSVL.

V is TRBV28 and J is TRBJ2-5, with 8 bases that match TRBD1. CDR3 length equals 13 residues. Trimming at V came to 8 bases and at J to 3 bases, leaving 5 bases not matched to a gene. Germline CDR1 is MDHEN and CDR2 is SYDVKM. The CDR3 region has the DNA TGTGCCAGCGCCCAGGGGGCCAAAGAGACCCAGTACTTC. Its translation is CASAQGAKETQYF.

Remarks on this clone: Here the CDR3 omits its conserved ending phenylalanine or tryptophan, so a read error is the likely source. The chain employs TRBV19 and TRBJ2-7; 9 nucleotides align to TRBD1. CDR3 length: 14 amino acids. J was trimmed by 2 bases and V by 6 bases; bases with no gene match: 5. CDR1 is LNHDA, CDR2 SQIVND, per germline (reference sequence). The CDR3 DNA reads TGTGCCAGTAGCCAGGGACAGGGTACCTACGAGCAGTACCTC. Amino acids: CASSQGQGTYEQYL.

V usage is TRBV9 and J usage is TRBJ1-3; the D is unclear. Trimming took 5 bases from V and 0 from J, leaving 18 bases between them. Germline loops: CDR1 SGDLS, CDR2 YYNGEE. The CDR3 consists of 17 residues. The CDR3 coding sequence is TGTGCCAGCAGGGCCGGTGCAGGAGGTAGCTCTGGAAACACCATATATTTT. Amino acids: CASRAGAGGSSGNTIYF.

The chain joins TRBV4-3 to TRBJ2-1, with a weak D call TRBD2 (5 bases). V lost 0 bases, J lost 5 bases, and 14 bases lay in between. CDR3 length: 16 residues. The germline CDR1 and CDR2 sequences are LGHNA and YSLEER. DNA of the CDR3: TGCGCCAGCAGCCAAGAGCTGGGAGACGAGGACAATGAGCAGTTCTTC. As protein: CASSQELGDEDNEQFF.

Here the CDR3 reads CASSLGRMAEEVPDTQYF. CDR3 coding DNA: TGTGCCAGCAGCTTGGGGCGTATGGCGGAAGAGGTCCCAGATACGCAGTATTTT. The V and J genes are TRBV5-5 and TRBJ2-3; the D is unclear. The CDR3 covers 18 residues. The germline V and J ends were trimmed by 0 bases and 4 bases, with 21 bases remaining between them. Germline CDR1 reads SGHKS; CDR2 reads YYEKEE (reference sequence).

The chain joins TRBV10-3 to TRBJ2-7; TRBD2 aligns across 9 bases. With 8 bases clipped from V and 3 bases from J, the junction kept 5 bases outside the gene matches. The CDR3 is made up of 13 amino acids. Germline CDR1 reads ENHRY; CDR2 reads SYGVKD. The CDR3 loop is CAIGLAKDYEQYF. As DNA, the CDR3 is TGTGCCATCGGACTAGCGAAAGACTACGAGCAGTACTTC.

The chain carries TRBV23-1 and TRBJ1-4; D might be TRBD1 (5 bases). TRBV23-1 counts as an open reading frame of uncertain function. The CDR3 totals 15 residues. V was clipped by 4 bases and J by 4 bases, with 13 bases between them. The CDR3 region is CASSPPQGNNEKLFF. CDR3 in DNA: TGCGCCAGCAGTCCCCCTCAGGGTAATAATGAAAAACTGTTTTTT.

This clone has a handful of counts. The chain uses TRBV5-4 and TRBJ1-4; 8 positions agree with TRBD1. The V and J ends lost 4 bases and 7 bases, in that order; junction bases with no gene match: 15. The CDR3 covers 17 residues. Germline V gene lookup returns CDR1 SGHNT and CDR2 YYREEE (reference sequence). The CDR3 reads CASSPGTGGTGGEKLFF. DNA of the CDR3: TGTGCCAGCAGCCCCGGGACAGGTGGAACGGGGGGTGAAAAACTGTTTTTT.

The chain has TRBV19 and TRBJ2-5; 9 nucleotides align to TRBD2. The germline V gene encodes CDR1 LNHDA and CDR2 SQIVND (reference sequence). The V gene end was trimmed by 3 bases and the J gene end by 4 bases; junction bases not matched to a gene: 15. This CDR3 has 18 residues. The CDR3 DNA is TGTGCCAGTAGTATCAAGGGCCTGGGCGGGAGGGCCGCAGAGACCCAGTACTTC. Its translation: CASSIKGLGGRAAETQYF.

The V call is TRBV4-3, the J call TRBJ2-1; D is possibly TRBD2 (7 bases). CDR3 length: 21 amino acids. The ends were cut back, 6 bases at V and 4 bases at J, with 34 bases in the middle. Germline V gene data show CDR1 as LGHNA and CDR2 as YSLEER. CDR3 DNA: TGCGCCAGCAGTCCTCATGGGGGGGGACATGGGAGGTGGCGGAGGTACAATGAGCAGTTCTTC. Its protein product is CASSPHGGGHGRWRRYNEQFF.

V and J are TRBV14 and TRBJ2-7; D perhaps matches TRBD2 (5 bases). The CDR3 loop spans 15 amino acids. V was shortened by 1 base and J by 2 bases, with 12 bases between the two germline ends. Germline V CDR1 and CDR2: SGHDN, FVKESK. The CDR3 DNA is TGTGCCAGCAGCCAAGCGGAGGACGTAGCCTACGAGCAGTACTTC. Amino acid sequence: CASSQAEDVAYEQYF.

This clone occurred a few times. The CDR3 protein is CSAPVAYEQYF. The CDR3 nucleotides are TGCAGTGCCCCCGTCGCCTACGAGCAGTACTTC. The chain recombines TRBV20-1 with TRBJ2-7, with D uncertain. Deletions cut 6 bases from V and 2 bases from J, with 8 bases between. The CDR3 contains 11 residues. Germline values: CDR1 DFQATT, CDR2 SNEGSKA (reference sequence).

Here the CDR3 reads CASSLRYGTSGAYEQYF. CDR3 coding DNA: TGTGCCAGCAGCCTACGATACGGGACTAGCGGGGCCTACGAGCAGTACTTC. V and J are TRBV5-6 and TRBJ2-7; 13 nucleotides agree with TRBD2. Germline V gene sequence: CDR1 SGHDT, CDR2 YYEEEE. J lost 2 bases, V lost 4 bases, and 9 bases had no gene match. This CDR3 has 17 amino acids.

J is TRBJ2-5 and V is TRBV14; D might be TRBD2 (5 bases). Germline V CDR1 and CDR2: SGHDN, FVKESK. V lost 0 bases and J 1 base, leaving 15 bases between the germline ends. This CDR3 region has 17 residues. In nucleotides, the CDR3 is TGTGCCAGCAGCCAAGATTATGGACGGGGATTCCAAGAGACCCAGTACTTC. This codes for CASSQDYGRGFQETQYF.

The chain combines TRBV30 with TRBJ2-7; perhaps TRBD2 as D (6 bases). Between the trimmed V and J ends, which lost 2 bases and 4 bases, there was a span of 9 bases. The CDR3 extends over 12 amino acids. Looked up from germline, CDR1 is GTSNPN and CDR2 is SVGIG (reference sequence). For the CDR3, the DNA is TGTGCCTGGAGTCACGGGAGTTACGAGCAGTACTTC. This encodes CAWSHGSYEQYF.

The chain links TRBV28 to TRBJ2-7; 9 bases are shared with TRBD1. This CDR3 contains 14 residues. Trimming cost V 6 bases and J 6 bases; bases outside gene matches: 9. Germline V gives CDR1 MDHEN, CDR2 SYDVKM. DNA for the CDR3: TGTGCCAGCAGCTCCCTACAGGGGGCGAGCGAGCAGTACTTC. Translation: CASSSLQGASEQYF.

The chain couples TRBV19 to TRBJ2-1; 14 bases are shared with TRBD2. The CDR3 spans 16 residues. Germline V CDR1 and CDR2: LNHDA, SQIVND (reference sequence). The trim removed 5 bases at V and 6 bases at J, leaving 6 bases unmatched. The CDR3 is CASSGGLAGVRNEQFF. CDR3 sequence (DNA): TGTGCCAGTAGTGGGGGACTAGCGGGAGTTCGCAATGAGCAGTTCTTC.

V and J are TRBV5-1 and TRBJ2-5, with D maybe TRBD2 (5 bases). V was clipped by 3 bases and J by 9 bases, with 15 bases between them. The CDR3 has 13 residues. Per germline, CDR1 SGHRS and CDR2 YFSETQ. In DNA, the CDR3 is TGCGCCAGCAGCTCACTAGTTACCGAGGCCCAGTACTTC. It translates to CASSSLVTEAQYF.

This clone was detected a few times. V gene TRBV29-1 combines with J gene TRBJ2-3, with a weak D call TRBD1 (5 bases). Germline V gene data show CDR1 as SQVTM and CDR2 as ANQGSEA. The CDR3 is made up of 16 amino acids. V was cut by 3 bases and J by 0 bases, with 16 bases left in between. Written as DNA, the CDR3 is TGCAGCGTTGAGTCGAGACAGACCTCTAGCACAGATACGCAGTATTTT. Residues: CSVESRQTSSTDTQYF.

This clone has more than one count but fewer than ten. The chain carries TRBV7-3 and TRBJ1-1, with D possibly matching TRBD1 (5 bases). CDR3 length: 15 amino acids. Trimming left V 5 bases short and J 0 bases short, with 13 bases between. Germline V gives CDR1 SGHTA, CDR2 FQGTGA. The CDR3 DNA reads TGTGCCAGCAGCCCAAACGGGGGATTGAACACTGAAGCTTTCTTT. Its translation: CASSPNGGLNTEAFF.